This entry lists 5 T cell receptor beta chains sequenced from one sample in a study of cytomegalovirus exposure and HLA in healthy donors. PCR was performed using 60 Vbeta and 13 Jbeta primers. Profiling relied on immunoSEQ multiplex PCR, and the TCRdb table lists in-frame clones only, not all of them. The sample records roughly 160,000 clones, about three quarters being singletons. The specimen was PBMCs. The source is a woman in her 30s in good health and CMV-seronegative.

This chain's CDR3 is CASSSDRGFDNQPQHF. CDR3 nucleotides: TGTGCCAGCAGCTCGGACAGGGGATTTGACAATCAGCCCCAGCATTTT. The chain has TRBV2 and TRBJ1-5; 9 bases match TRBD1. CDR3 size: 16 residues. Germline values: CDR1 SNHLY, CDR2 FYNNEI. Trimming took 6 bases from V and 3 from J; bases not matched to a gene: 9. Full variable domain (missing parts from reference TRBV2 and TRBJ1-5): EPEVTQTPSHQVTQMGQEVILRCVPISNHLYFYWYRQILGQKVEFLVSFYNNEISEKSEIFDDQFSVERPDGSNFTLKIRSTKLEDSAMYFCASSSDRGFDNQPQHFGDGTRLSIL.

The chain couples TRBV28 to TRBJ2-7, with 14 bases lining up with TRBD2. Per the germline V gene, CDR1 is MDHEN and CDR2 is SYDVKM. This CDR3 region has 14 residues. After removal of 6 bases from V and 6 bases from J, the junction contained 4 bases not matched to a gene. The CDR3 coding sequence is TGTGCCAGCAGGACTAGCGGGAGGGCCCTCGAGCAGTACTTC. Translated, it gives CASRTSGRALEQYF.

The genes are TRBV6-1 and TRBJ2-1; 15 nucleotides align to TRBD2. Looked up from germline, CDR1 is MNHNS and CDR2 is SASEGT. V lost 6 bases, J lost 9 bases, and 6 bases stayed unmatched. This CDR3 has 15 residues. The CDR3 is CASSKPGLAGGEQFF. CDR3 coding DNA: TGTGCCAGCAGCAAACCGGGACTAGCGGGGGGTGAGCAGTTCTTC.

J is TRBJ1-3 and V is TRBV28; D is uncertain. The CDR3 length is 15 residues. Deletions cut 4 bases from V and 2 bases from J, with 12 bases between. Germline V lookup: CDR1 MDHEN, CDR2 SYDVKM. This chain's CDR3 is CASSWRALPGNTIYF. DNA of the CDR3: TGTGCCAGCAGTTGGAGGGCCCTGCCTGGAAACACCATATATTTT. Filled out from reference TRBV28 and TRBJ1-3, the complete variable domain reads DVKVTQSSRYLVKRTGEKVFLECVQDMDHENMFWYRQDPGLGLRLIYFSYDVKMKEKGDIPEGYSVSREKKERFSLILESASTNQTSMYLCASSWRALPGNTIYFGEGSWLTVV.

This clone was counted between two and nine times. This sequence joins TRBV9 and TRBJ2-1; a weak D match, TRBD1 (6 bases). The V gene's germline CDR1 is SGDLS and CDR2 YYNGEE. This CDR3 comprises 13 residues. V lost 4 bases, J lost 7 bases, and 12 bases lay in between. The CDR3 here is CASSPGQGNEQFF. CDR3 sequence (DNA): TGTGCCAGCAGCCCCGGGCAGGGGAATGAGCAGTTCTTC.